The subject of this entry is one TCR beta chain. Its antigen is unidentified. The data originate from a study of beta chain features in type 1 diabetes. Study context: The study found patients and healthy donors alike in age, gender and cell yields. Broader study findings: Across patients, naive, central memory and Treg TCRB repertoires exhibited apparently greater similarity than was observed across healthy donors. In type 1 diabetes patients, VDJ junctions had fewer insertions; deletions at these junctions were more frequent.

Expressed TCRB transcripts were sequenced because the entire RNA isolate underwent reverse transcription. Data came from immunoSEQ multiplex PCR; TCRdb stores just in-frame clones and leaves some out. The data show about half a million clones, around 28% seen once. The J segment lost 3 bases and the V segment lost 0 bases, leaving 5 bases of the junction unmatched. The germline CDR1 and CDR2 sequences are SGHRS and YFSETQ. The CDR3 length is 17 residues. CD4+ naive, central memory, regulatory and stem cell-like memory cells were sorted via CD45RO/CCR7/CD25/CD127/CD95/CD27. The TCR was taken from a man in his late teens or twenties in good health. The rearrangement joins TRBV5-1 to TRBJ2-3; 12 positions agree with TRBD2. The specimen was naive CD4+ T cells from blood. CDR3 sequence (DNA): TGCGCCAGCAGCTTGGGACTAGCGGGAGCGGGAACAGATACGCAGTATTTT. Protein product: CASSLGLAGAGTDTQYF.